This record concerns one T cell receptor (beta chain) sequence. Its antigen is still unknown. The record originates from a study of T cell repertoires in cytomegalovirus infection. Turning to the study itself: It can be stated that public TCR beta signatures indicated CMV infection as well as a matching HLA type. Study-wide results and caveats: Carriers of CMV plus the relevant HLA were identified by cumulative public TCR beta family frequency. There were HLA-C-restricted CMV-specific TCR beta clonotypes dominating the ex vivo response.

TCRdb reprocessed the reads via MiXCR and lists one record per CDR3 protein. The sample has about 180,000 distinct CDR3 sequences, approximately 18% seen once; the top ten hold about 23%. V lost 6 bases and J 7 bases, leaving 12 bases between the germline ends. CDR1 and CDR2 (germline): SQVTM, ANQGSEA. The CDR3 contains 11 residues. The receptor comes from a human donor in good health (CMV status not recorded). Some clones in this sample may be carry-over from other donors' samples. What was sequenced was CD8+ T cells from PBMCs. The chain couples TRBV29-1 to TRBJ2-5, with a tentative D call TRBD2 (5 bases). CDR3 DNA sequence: TGCAGCGTCCCGGCGGGTGGGACCCAGTACTTC. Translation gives CSVPAGGTQYF.